This entry is about one T cell receptor beta chain. Which antigen it targets is not known. One base away there is no much larger clone; base qualities are not given. Patients with autoimmune disease history or receiving systemic immunosuppression were excluded from the trial. Peripheral blood for TCR sequencing was collected from all dose cohorts at baseline, on cycle 4 day 1, and on cycle 7 day 1. Samples were obtained from an open-label, multicenter, first-in-human phase I dose-escalation trial of ivuxolimab. Adults with locally advanced or metastatic head and neck squamous cell, hepatocellular, melanoma or renal cell carcinoma were enrolled in the trial. Before TCR sequencing, CD4+ T cells and CD8+ T cells were sorted from peripheral blood as separate populations. To sequence the TCRbeta CDR3 region, genomic DNA was isolated from the sorted cells. TCRbeta CDR3 regions were sequenced using the immunoSEQ Assay. In TCRdb, the immuneACCESS table is reduced to in-frame sequences with V and J assigned. These tables do not hold every clone; where another copy was compared, an unresolved V gene accounts for under half, and the others remain unexplained. For this sample the table gives around 76,000 clones, of which approximately 90% were detected only once. Roughly 3% of the sample is held by the ten biggest clonotypes.

This record comes from a study of OX40 agonist ivuxolimab in advanced cancers. Some background on the complete study: Ivuxolimab was an agonistic, fully human IgG2 monoclonal antibody directed against OX40 (CD134), a costimulatory receptor. Intravenous ivuxolimab was administered to patients every 2 weeks at six dose levels: 0.01, 0.1, 0.3, 1.5, 3 and 10 mg/kg. Of the 50 to 55 dose-escalation patients, hepatocellular carcinoma was present in roughly 19, melanoma in roughly 15, renal cell carcinoma in 9 and head and neck cancer in 9. In the dose-escalation cohort, 70% to 90% of patients were male, and the mean age was around 65 years with a range of roughly 23 to 90. Prior anti-PD-1, anti-PD-L1 or anti-CTLA-4 therapy was permitted, and checkpoint inhibitors had been received by less than 45% of dose-escalation patients. Partial responses occurred in three dose-escalation patients, of whom one had hepatocellular carcinoma and two had cutaneous melanoma. Peripheral TCRbeta sequencing was intended to test whether TCR sequence diversity was altered and clonal T-cell expansion was caused by ivuxolimab. The paper describes the monotherapy dose-escalation part (N ≈ 52 patients) of the phase I trial of ivuxolimab. Overall results and qualifications from the work: Low levels of normalized T-cell clonal expansion were also seen in some patients who did not respond. Antigen specificity was not determined for the clonally expanded peripheral T cells. After ivuxolimab, CD8+ T cells had more expanded clones than CD4+ T cells on average. At doses from 0.1 to 3.0 mg/kg, clonal expansion was seen in both CD4+ and CD8+ blood T cells between baseline and week 6. Partial responders in the 0.1-3.0 mg/kg groups had among the lowest normalized peripheral clonal expansion, especially among CD8+ T cells.

The material was CD4+ or CD8+ T cells sorted from blood, obtained in a trial of the OX40 agonist ivuxolimab. This clonotype originated in an adult with an advanced solid tumor such as melanoma, head and neck, liver or kidney cancer.

The CDR3 amino acid sequence is: CASSLTNYGYTF. The DNA reads as follows: TGTGCCAGCAGTTTGACTAACTATGGCTACACCTTC. The V gene is TRBV28 and the J gene is TRBJ1-2; confidence is insufficient to name the D gene. CDR1 and CDR2 (MDHEN, SYDVKM) derive from the germline V gene. The trim is 3 bases for V and 0 bases for J, with a gap of 2 bases between the germline ends. The CDR3, from cysteine to phenylalanine, totals 12 residues. Solely the CDR3 DNA is kept, with 36 bases framed from the first base.